This entry lists 3 T cell receptor beta chains sequenced from one sample in a study of human T cells and chemical hapten exposure. Time point: patch test 1, 2 weeks after DPC sensitization. The sample's treatment: therapeutic diphenylcyclopropenone sensitization with weekly scalp DPC. TCRdb reanalysed the RACE reads using MiXCR and keeps one entry per CDR3 protein. The data show some 200,000 distinct CDR3 sequences, approximately 20% seen once. The sequencing here drew on whole blood, taken in connection with sensitization to the hapten diphenylcyclopropenone (DPC). The receptor set was obtained from a woman between 50 and 59 years old with alopecia areata. Some clones in this sample may be carry-over from other donors' samples.

In its sample, this clonotype was seen a few times. The gene calls are TRBV5-4 and TRBJ2-4; TRBD1 matches 9 bases. With V trimmed by 4 bases and J by 5 bases, 7 bases remained unmatched. The V gene's germline CDR1 is SGHNT and CDR2 YYREEE (reference sequence). The length of the CDR3 is 15 residues. CDR3: CASSTGQGIENIQYF. The CDR3 DNA sequence: TGTGCCAGCAGCACCGGACAGGGGATTGAAAACATTCAGTACTTC.

This clonotype was seen only a few times. The J gene is TRBJ1-5, the V gene TRBV29-1, with a weak D call TRBD1 (5 bases). Germline V gene data show CDR1 as SQVTM and CDR2 as ANQGSEA. This CDR3 comprises 12 residues. V lost 6 bases and J lost 4, with 10 bases in between. CDR3 loop: CSVRGRNQPQHF. CDR3 nucleotide sequence: TGCAGCGTGAGGGGCAGAAATCAGCCCCAGCATTTT. Based on the CDR3 plus reference TRBV29-1 and TRBJ1-5, the full variable domain is SAVISQKPSRDICQRGTSLTIQCQVDSQVTMMFWYRQQPGQSLTLIATANQGSEATYESGFVIDKFPISRPNLTFSTLTVSNMSPEDSSIYLCSVRGRNQPQHFGDGTRLSIL.

This chain links TRBV5-1 with TRBJ1-2; no definite D call. V was clipped by 0 bases and J by 0 bases, with 9 bases between them. CDR1 SGHRS and CDR2 YFSETQ come from the germline V gene. The length of the CDR3 is 15 residues. The CDR3 here is CASSLAGSSNYGYTF. CDR3 sequence (DNA): TGCGCCAGCAGCTTGGCCGGGTCCTCTAACTATGGCTACACCTTC.